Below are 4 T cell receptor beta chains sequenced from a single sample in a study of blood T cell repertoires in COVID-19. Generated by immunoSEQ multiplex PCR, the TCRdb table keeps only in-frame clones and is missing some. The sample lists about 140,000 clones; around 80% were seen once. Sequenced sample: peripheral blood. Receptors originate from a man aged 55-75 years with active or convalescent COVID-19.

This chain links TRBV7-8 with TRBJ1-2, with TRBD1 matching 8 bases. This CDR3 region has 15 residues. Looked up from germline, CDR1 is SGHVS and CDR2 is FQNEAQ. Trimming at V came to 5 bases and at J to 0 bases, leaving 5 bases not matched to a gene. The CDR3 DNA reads TGTGCCAGCAGCGTTGGACAGGGAGCTAACTATGGCTACACCTTC. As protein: CASSVGQGANYGYTF.

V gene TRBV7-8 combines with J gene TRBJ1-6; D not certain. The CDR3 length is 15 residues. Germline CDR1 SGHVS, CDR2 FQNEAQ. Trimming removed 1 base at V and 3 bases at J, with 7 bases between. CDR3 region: CASSLDRGYNSPLHF. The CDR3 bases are TGTGCCAGCAGCTTAGACCGGGGCTATAATTCACCCCTCCACTTT.

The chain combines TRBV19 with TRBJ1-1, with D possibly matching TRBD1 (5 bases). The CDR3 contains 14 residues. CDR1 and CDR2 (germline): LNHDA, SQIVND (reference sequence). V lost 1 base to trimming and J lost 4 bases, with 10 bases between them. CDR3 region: CASSIVRQGTEAFF. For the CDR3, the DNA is TGTGCCAGTAGTATAGTTCGGCAGGGCACTGAAGCTTTCTTT.

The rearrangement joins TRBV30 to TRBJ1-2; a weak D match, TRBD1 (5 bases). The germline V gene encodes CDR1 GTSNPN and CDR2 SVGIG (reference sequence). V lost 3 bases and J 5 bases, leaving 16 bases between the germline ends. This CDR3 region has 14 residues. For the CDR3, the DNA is TGTGCCTGGAGCGGGGGAGGCAGGCTTTATGGCTACACCTTC. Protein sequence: CAWSGGGRLYGYTF.